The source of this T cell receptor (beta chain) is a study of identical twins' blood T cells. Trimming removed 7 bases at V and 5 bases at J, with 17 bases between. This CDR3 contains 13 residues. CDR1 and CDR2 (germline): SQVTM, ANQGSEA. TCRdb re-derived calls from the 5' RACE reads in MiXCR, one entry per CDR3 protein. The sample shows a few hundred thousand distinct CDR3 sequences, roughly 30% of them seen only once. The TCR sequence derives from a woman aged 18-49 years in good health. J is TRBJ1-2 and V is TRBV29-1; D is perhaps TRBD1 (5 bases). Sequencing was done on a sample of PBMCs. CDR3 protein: CSAQRGAGYGYTF. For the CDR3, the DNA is TGCAGCGCACAACGAGGGGCCGGGTATGGCTACACCTTC.